This T cell receptor beta chain was obtained from a study of shared clonotypes between healthy human individuals. Whole-study results and caveats: Clonotype sharing among donors was thought likely to change with sequencing depth.

Using immunoSEQ multiplex PCR, the repertoire was profiled, and TCRdb retains in-frame clones only, with some absent. Of about 110,000 clones in the sample, about 70% are singletons; the top ten hold around 24%. All the donors were Caucasian adults who lived in Nashville, Tennessee. The J segment lost 4 bases and the V segment lost 5 bases, leaving 9 bases of the junction unmatched. The CDR3 has 15 residues. Germline CDR1 SGHTA, CDR2 FQGTGA. This clone turned up a few times. Its antigen is not known. This TCR was sampled from a woman under 40 in good health. The V and J genes are TRBV7-3 and TRBJ2-3; 7 nucleotides agree with TRBD1. The sequenced material came from memory CD8+ T cells sorted from blood. Stated subset: CD45RO+ cells pooled with CCR7-negative TemRA cells. CDR3 residues: CASSPQRQGSDTQYF. Here the CDR3 DNA reads TGTGCCAGCAGCCCACAGCGACAGGGTTCAGATACGCAGTATTTT.